The 23 T cell receptor beta chains in this list originate from one sample, sequenced in a study of vaccination and CD4 T cells after COVID-19. For these TCRs, the target antigens are not known. Treatment in this sample: approximately 10-day PBMC culture with coronavirus spike peptide pools or control peptides (ViraFEST assay). Cultured CD4+ T cell DNA underwent sequencing with the Oncomine TCR Beta short-read assay. Each CDR3 protein gets one entry after TCRdb re-called the PCR reads with MiXCR. The data hold about 17,000 distinct CDR3 sequences, with 70% observed a single time. Sample: CD4+ T cells from blood, cultured in vitro. The receptors derive from a human donor who had recovered from COVID-19.

This clonotype has a single count. The chain employs TRBV7-2 and TRBJ2-1, with D tentatively TRBD2 (7 bases). This CDR3 is 17 amino acids long. The V end was cut by 0 bases, the J end by 3 bases, with 15 bases between. CDR1 and CDR2 (germline): SGHTA, FQGNSA. The CDR3 sequence is CASSLAVGGRGYNEQFF. In DNA form, the CDR3 reads TGTGCCAGCAGCTTAGCGGTGGGGGGGCGCGGCTACAATGAGCAGTTCTTC. The whole variable domain, remainder taken from reference TRBV7-2 and TRBJ2-1, is GAGVSQSPSNKVTEKGKDVELRCDPISGHTALYWYRQSLGQGLEFLIYFQGNSAPDKSGLPSDRFSAERTGGSVSTLTIQRTQQEDSAVYLCASSLAVGGRGYNEQFFGPGTRLTVL.

This chain joins TRBV6-1 and TRBJ2-1; 9 positions agree with TRBD1. The V gene's germline CDR1 is MNHNS and CDR2 SASEGT. The length of the CDR3 is 16 residues. J gave up 6 bases and V 4 bases, and 10 bases lay outside the gene matches. Here the CDR3 DNA reads TGTGCCAGCAGTGGAGGATTAGGGACAGGGTTCAATGAGCAGTTCTTC. The encoded protein is CASSGGLGTGFNEQFF.

The V and J genes are TRBV20-1 and TRBJ1-4; D ambiguous. This CDR3 contains 11 residues. V was clipped by 3 bases and J by 8 bases, with 7 bases between them. Per the germline V gene, CDR1 is DFQATT and CDR2 is SNEGSKA (reference sequence). As DNA, the CDR3 is TGCAGTGCTAGCCGGGAGGAAAAACTGTTTTTT. The encoded protein is CSASREEKLFF.

About this clonotype itself: At one end the junction does not follow the germline gene, possibly because of a read error. The chain links TRBV7-9 to TRBJ2-5; D may correspond to TRBD1 or TRBD2 (5 bases each). The CDR3 consists of 14 residues. Germline V gene sequence: CDR1 SEHNR, CDR2 FQNEAQ (reference sequence). CDR3 bases: TGTGCCAGCAGCATAAGGGGTTTGGGGGAGACTCAGTACTTC. Amino acid sequence: CASSIRGLGETQYF.

This clonotype was observed a few times. A read error may produce the germline difference seen at one junction end. The chain links TRBV10-1 to TRBJ2-6; TRBD1 is a possible D gene (5 bases). This CDR3 comprises 14 residues. Germline values: CDR1 WNHNN, CDR2 SYGVQD (reference sequence). CDR3 residues: CASSEGAGVNVLTF. CDR3 in DNA: TGCGCCAGCAGTGAAGGGGCTGGGGTCAACGTCCTGACTTTC.

The V gene is TRBV18, the J gene TRBJ1-2; D is possibly TRBD1 (6 bases). In germline, CDR1 is KGHSH, CDR2 LQKENI. CDR3 size: 15 residues. With 1 base removed from V and 3 bases from J, the gap between germline ends came to 12 bases. DNA of the CDR3: TGTGCCAGCTCACCACGGGCAGGGGAAGACTATGGCTACACCTTC. Protein: CASSPRAGEDYGYTF.

The V call is TRBV10-3, the J call TRBJ2-2; 7 bases line up with TRBD1. The germline CDR1 and CDR2 sequences are ENHRY and SYGVKD. The junction had 8 bases not matched to a gene; V was cut back by 0 bases and J by 7 bases. The CDR3 spans 16 residues. CDR3 amino acids: CAISESRGGGSGELFF. In DNA form, the CDR3 reads TGTGCCATCAGTGAGTCGCGAGGGGGCGGCAGCGGGGAGCTGTTTTTT.

V is TRBV3-1 and J is TRBJ2-5; no clear D. V was trimmed by 1 base and J by 0 bases, leaving 6 bases between them. Per germline, CDR1 LGHDT and CDR2 YNNKEL (reference sequence). This CDR3 region has 14 residues. The CDR3 region has the DNA TGTGCCAGCAGCCAAGCTGTCTACCAAGAGACCCAGTACTTC. It yields the protein CASSQAVYQETQYF.

The CDR3 sequence: CASSFWEKEGPEAFF. The CDR3 nucleotides are TGCGCCAGCAGCTTTTGGGAAAAAGAGGGCCCTGAAGCTTTCTTT. The chain couples TRBV5-1 to TRBJ1-1; the D is unclear. Trimming stripped 2 bases from V and 6 bases from J, with 17 bases between. The CDR3 contains 15 residues. Germline V gene data show CDR1 as SGHRS and CDR2 as YFSETQ.

This clonotype was observed once. This sequence joins TRBV5-1 and TRBJ1-1; D may be TRBD1 (6 bases). Germline CDR1 and CDR2: SGHRS and YFSETQ. The CDR3 has 14 amino acids. V lost 4 bases to trimming and J lost 0 bases, with 10 bases between them. The CDR3 nucleotides read TGCGCCAGCAGCCCCGGGACACTGAACACTGAAGCTTTCTTT. Translation gives CASSPGTLNTEAFF.

The chain joins TRBV7-2 to TRBJ1-1; 8 bases fit TRBD1. There are 15 residues in the CDR3. CDR1 SGHTA and CDR2 FQGNSA come from the germline V gene. The V segment lost 4 bases and the J segment 4 bases; nucleotides outside the gene matches: 8. The CDR3 loop is CASSSGDRRGTEAFF. The CDR3 DNA sequence: TGTGCCAGCAGCTCGGGGGACAGGAGGGGCACTGAAGCTTTCTTT.

This clonotype was seen more than once but under ten times. The J gene is TRBJ1-5, the V gene TRBV28, with 10 bases identical to TRBD1. This CDR3 region has 18 residues. Trimming removed 6 bases from V and 0 bases from J; junction bases left unmatched: 11. Germline values: CDR1 MDHEN, CDR2 SYDVKM. The CDR3 DNA reads as TGTGCCAGCAGGGGAGACCGGGACAGGGGTTATAGCAATCAGCCCCAGCATTTT. Protein: CASRGDRDRGYSNQPQHF.

This rearrangement joins TRBV28 to TRBJ2-6; D remains ambiguous. This CDR3 has 14 residues. V was trimmed by 8 bases and J by 2 bases, leaving 10 bases between them. CDR1 and CDR2 (germline): MDHEN, SYDVKM. The CDR3 DNA reads TGTGCCAGCTCGACGGGTACTGGGGCCAACGTCCTGACTTTC. Translation gives CASSTGTGANVLTF.

DNA of the CDR3: TGTGCCAGCAGCCTACGGACAGGGGGCACGGCTAACTATGGCTACACCTTC. This translates into CASSLRTGGTANYGYTF. The V call is TRBV27, the J call TRBJ1-2; 11 nucleotides align to TRBD1. Germline values: CDR1 MNHEY, CDR2 SMNVEV (reference sequence). This CDR3 contains 17 residues. Trimming cost V 6 bases and J 0 bases; bases outside gene matches: 9.

The J gene is TRBJ2-5, the V gene TRBV9; tentatively, D is TRBD2 (5 bases). The germline gives CDR1 SGDLS, CDR2 YYNGEE. V was trimmed by 0 bases and J by 5 bases, leaving 14 bases between them. This CDR3 is built from 15 residues. The CDR3 bases are TGTGCCAGCAGCGTAGTGGACTCCTTTCGGGAGACCCAGTACTTC. Its translation is CASSVVDSFRETQYF.

The sample holds a few counts of this clonotype. The chain recombines TRBV12-3 or TRBV12-4 with TRBJ1-2; D unresolved. The CDR3 has 15 residues. V lost 5 bases to trimming and J lost 4 bases, with 17 bases between them. CDR3 amino acids: CASSPSGRVGYGYTF. CDR3 DNA: TGTGCCAGCAGTCCGTCCGGCCGGGTGGGCTATGGCTACACCTTC.

The rearrangement uses TRBV20-1 and TRBJ2-7; the match to TRBD1 covers 12 bases. V lost 5 bases and J lost 1; bases outside the gene matches: 15. The CDR3 extends over 18 amino acids. Germline V CDR1 and CDR2: DFQATT, SNEGSKA (reference sequence). The CDR3 DNA reads TGCAGTGCTTTACCGGGACAGGGGGCGAATCAACGTTCCTACGAGCAGTACTTC. Residues: CSALPGQGANQRSYEQYF.

This clonotype was seen only a few times. The J gene is TRBJ1-5, the V gene TRBV15; D is ambiguous. V shed 0 bases and J shed 5 bases, with 8 bases lying between them. Germline CDR1 reads LNHNV; CDR2 reads YYDKDF (reference sequence). The CDR3 is 14 amino acids. The CDR3 nucleotides read TGTGCCACCAGCAGAGATCCCGGGGATCAGCCCCAGCATTTT. This codes for CATSRDPGDQPQHF.

J is TRBJ2-7 and V is TRBV27; perhaps TRBD2 as D (6 bases). V lost 3 bases, J lost 6 bases, and 18 bases lay in between. CDR1 is MNHEY and CDR2 is SMNVEV in the germline V gene (reference sequence). The CDR3 consists of 15 residues. The CDR3 sequence is CASSFSGTYFSEQYF. CDR3 DNA: TGTGCCAGCAGTTTCTCCGGGACTTACTTCTCCGAGCAGTACTTC.

In this sample, this clonotype turned up once. V is TRBV19 and J is TRBJ1-5; TRBD1 matches 7 bases. J lost 7 bases, V lost 7 bases, and 7 bases had no gene match. CDR3 length equals 13 residues. CDR1 LNHDA and CDR2 SQIVND come from the germline V gene (reference sequence). As DNA, the CDR3 is TGTGCCAGTACAACAGGGGAGAAGCAGCCCCAGCATTTT. Its protein is CASTTGEKQPQHF.

CDR3 protein: CASSDRSFYEQYF. CDR3 coding DNA: TGTGCCAGCAGTGACAGGAGCTTCTACGAGCAGTACTTC. The rearrangement uses TRBV6-1 and TRBJ2-7; D uncertain. Germline V gene sequence: CDR1 MNHNS, CDR2 SASEGT. This CDR3 is built from 13 residues. Trimming left V 3 bases short and J 3 bases short, with 9 bases between.

V gene TRBV20-1 combines with J gene TRBJ1-2; the D gene is possibly TRBD1 (6 bases). The germline gives CDR1 DFQATT, CDR2 SNEGSKA (reference sequence). This CDR3 spans 14 amino acids. V was cut by 3 bases and J by 5 bases, with 16 bases left in between. CDR3 nucleotide sequence: TGCAGTGCTAGGGACCCGGGGGCGAAGTATGGCTACACCTTC. Residues: CSARDPGAKYGYTF.

V is TRBV2 and J is TRBJ1-5; the D is unclear. Germline V CDR1 and CDR2: SNHLY, FYNNEI. This CDR3 has 15 amino acids. V dropped 3 bases and J dropped 6 bases, with 15 bases sitting between them. As DNA, the CDR3 is TGTGCCAGCAGTGATTTGCGGTCTTCGGGTCAGCCCCAGCATTTT. Translation gives CASSDLRSSGQPQHF.